This T cell receptor beta chain came from a study of T-cell reconstitution after alpha-beta-depleted transplantation in children. Unique molecular identifiers featured in how the TCRbeta library was prepared. TCRdb re-called the PCR reads with MiXCR, one entry per CDR3 protein. The table shows some 400,000 distinct CDR3 sequences, with around 20% occurring only once. The V gene's germline CDR1 is SQVTM and CDR2 ANQGSEA. The V and J ends lost 6 bases and 0 bases respectively, with 11 bases between them. CDR3 length: 13 residues. The gene calls are TRBV29-1 and TRBJ1-1; no clear D gene. The clonotype originates from a human donor who donated a stem cell graft to a child with acute myeloid leukemia. The sample here was PBMCs from the stem cell graft donor, taken from the stem cell graft. In DNA, the CDR3 is TGCAGCGTGTTATTCTTCATGAACACTGAAGCTTTCTTT. Translating it yields CSVLFFMNTEAFF.